One and the same sample provided the 7 T cell receptor beta chains below, sequenced in a study of blood T cell repertoires in COVID-19. This table comes from immunoSEQ multiplex PCR, and its TCRdb copy is limited to in-frame clones, with some not included. This repertoire shows about 220,000 clones, 80% to 90% found once; its top ten account for 3.5%. The sequenced sample consisted of PBMCs or T cells enriched from blood (not recorded which). The origin of the receptors is a woman between 18 and 29 years old in a cohort exposed to, infected with or recovered from COVID-19 (not recorded which).

This clone was recorded a few times. The V gene is TRBV10-2, the J gene TRBJ1-4; possibly TRBD1 for D (6 bases). The CDR3 loop spans 14 amino acids. Germline CDR1 WSHSY, CDR2 SAAADI. Between the trimmed V and J ends, which lost 9 bases and 7 bases, there was a span of 18 bases. The CDR3 protein is CASNPTGQTEKLFF. The CDR3, as DNA: TGCGCCAGTAATCCAACGGGACAAACTGAAAAACTGTTTTTT.

This clone came up once. This chain connects TRBV6-1 to TRBJ1-6; D unresolved. The CDR3 has 16 residues. CDR1 and CDR2 (germline): MNHNS, SASEGT. V was cut by 1 base and J by 0 bases, with 7 bases left in between. CDR3 sequence: CASSEDGSSYNSPLHF. DNA of the CDR3: TGTGCCAGCAGTGAAGACGGGAGCTCCTATAATTCACCCCTCCACTTT.

The chain has TRBV13 and TRBJ1-1, with D hard to call. The V end lost 0 bases, the J end lost 4 bases, and 9 bases lay between the germline ends. CDR3 size: 14 residues. CDR1 is PRHDT, CDR2 FYEKMQ, per germline (reference sequence). In nucleotides, the CDR3 is TGTGCCAGCAGCTTAGGAAACTCTATCACTGAAGCTTTCTTT. Protein sequence: CASSLGNSITEAFF.

As to this clone: Other nucleotide sequences from this sample produce the same CDR3. V usage is TRBV4-1 and J usage is TRBJ1-2, with 12 bases that match TRBD1. Trimming removed 3 bases from V and 3 bases from J; junction bases left unmatched: 2. This CDR3 comprises 15 residues. Germline V gene lookup returns CDR1 MGHRA and CDR2 YSYEKL. CDR3 nucleotide sequence: TGCGCCAGCAGCCAGGGACAGGGGGCTGACTATGGCTACACCTTC. It yields the protein CASSQGQGADYGYTF.

The CDR3 DNA is TGTGCCAGCAGCCCGACTAGCTACGAGCAGTACTTC. Amino acids: CASSPTSYEQYF. This chain joins TRBV3-1 (or the pseudogene TRBV3-2) and TRBJ2-7; tentatively, D is TRBD2 (6 bases). The CDR3 covers 12 residues. Germline lookup yields CDR1 LGHDT and CDR2 YNNKEL (reference sequence). The germline V and J ends were trimmed by 4 bases and 3 bases, with 7 bases remaining between them.

This chain links TRBV15 with TRBJ1-3; 8 nucleotides match TRBD1. The CDR3 covers 15 residues. The ends lost 0 bases at V and 8 bases at J; junction bases unmatched: 6. CDR1 LNHNV and CDR2 YYDKDF come from the germline V gene (reference sequence). CDR3 residues: CATSRDATGGHTIYF. In DNA form, the CDR3 reads TGTGCCACCAGCAGAGATGCTACAGGGGGACACACCATATATTTT.

The V call is TRBV5-4, the J call TRBJ2-5, with TRBD1 identical over 8 bases. This CDR3 comprises 14 residues. Losses at the gene ends were 2 bases for V and 5 bases for J; bases not matched to a gene: 5. From germline, CDR1 is SGHNT and CDR2 YYREEE (reference sequence). The CDR3 spells CASSLTGGRETQYF. The CDR3 DNA follows: TGTGCCAGCAGCTTAACAGGGGGACGTGAGACCCAGTACTTC.